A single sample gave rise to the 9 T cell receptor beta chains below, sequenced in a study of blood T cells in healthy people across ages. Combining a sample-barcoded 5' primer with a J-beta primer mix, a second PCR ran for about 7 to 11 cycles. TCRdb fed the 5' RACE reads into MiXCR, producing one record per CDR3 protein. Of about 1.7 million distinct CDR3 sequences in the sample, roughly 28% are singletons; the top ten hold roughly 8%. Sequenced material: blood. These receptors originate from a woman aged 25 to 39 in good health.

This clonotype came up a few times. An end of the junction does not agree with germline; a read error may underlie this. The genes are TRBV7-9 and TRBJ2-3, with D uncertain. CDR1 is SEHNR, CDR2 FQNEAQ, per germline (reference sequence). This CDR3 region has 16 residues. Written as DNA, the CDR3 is TGTGCCAGCAGCTTGCGGCAGAGATTGACCACAGACACGCAGTATTTT. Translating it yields CASSLRQRLTTDTQYF.

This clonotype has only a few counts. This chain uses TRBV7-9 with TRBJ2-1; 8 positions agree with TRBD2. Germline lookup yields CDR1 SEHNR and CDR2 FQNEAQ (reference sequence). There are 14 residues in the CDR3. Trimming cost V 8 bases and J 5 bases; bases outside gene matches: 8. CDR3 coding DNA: TGTGCCAGCCACCGGGGGGGAGCGAACAATGAGCAGTTCTTC. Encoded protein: CASHRGGANNEQFF.

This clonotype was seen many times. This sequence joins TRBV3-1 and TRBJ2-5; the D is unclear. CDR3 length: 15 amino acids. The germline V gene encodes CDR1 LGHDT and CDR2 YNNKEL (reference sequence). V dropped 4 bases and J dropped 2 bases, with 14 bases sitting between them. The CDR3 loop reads CASSRPTTLQETQYF. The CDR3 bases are TGTGCCAGCAGCCGACCCACAACGCTACAAGAGACCCAGTACTTC.

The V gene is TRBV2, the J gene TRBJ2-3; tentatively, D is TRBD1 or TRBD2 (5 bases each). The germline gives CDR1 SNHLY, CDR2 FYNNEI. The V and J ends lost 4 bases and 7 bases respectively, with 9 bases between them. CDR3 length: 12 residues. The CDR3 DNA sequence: TGTGCCAGCAGTGGAGGGGCTAATACGCAGTATTTT. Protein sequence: CASSGGANTQYF.

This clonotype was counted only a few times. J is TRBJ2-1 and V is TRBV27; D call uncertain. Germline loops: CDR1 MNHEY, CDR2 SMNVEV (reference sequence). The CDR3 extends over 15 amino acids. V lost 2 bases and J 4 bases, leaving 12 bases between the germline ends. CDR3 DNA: TGTGCCAGCAGTTTACTGGACGGATCGTACAATGAGCAGTTCTTC. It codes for CASSLLDGSYNEQFF.

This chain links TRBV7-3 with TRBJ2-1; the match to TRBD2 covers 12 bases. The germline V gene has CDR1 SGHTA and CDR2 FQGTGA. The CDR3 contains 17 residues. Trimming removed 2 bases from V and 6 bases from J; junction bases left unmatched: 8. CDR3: CASSLGPSGGALNEQFF. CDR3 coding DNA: TGTGCCAGCAGCTTAGGCCCTAGCGGGGGGGCCCTCAATGAGCAGTTCTTC.

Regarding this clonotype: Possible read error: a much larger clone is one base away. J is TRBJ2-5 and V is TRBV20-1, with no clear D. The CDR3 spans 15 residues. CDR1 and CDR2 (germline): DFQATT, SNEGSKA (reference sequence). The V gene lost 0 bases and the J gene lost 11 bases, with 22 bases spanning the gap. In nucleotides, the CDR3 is TGCAGTGCTAGAGATTCGGCGGCCGCCTACAATGAGCAGTACTTC. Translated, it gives CSARDSAAAYNEQYF.

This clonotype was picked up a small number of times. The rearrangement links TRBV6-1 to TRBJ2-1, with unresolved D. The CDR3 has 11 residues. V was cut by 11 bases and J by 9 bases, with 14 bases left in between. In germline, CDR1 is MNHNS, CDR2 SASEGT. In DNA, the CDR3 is TGTGCCGCGGATAGAATGGGTGAGCAGTTCTTC. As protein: CAADRMGEQFF.

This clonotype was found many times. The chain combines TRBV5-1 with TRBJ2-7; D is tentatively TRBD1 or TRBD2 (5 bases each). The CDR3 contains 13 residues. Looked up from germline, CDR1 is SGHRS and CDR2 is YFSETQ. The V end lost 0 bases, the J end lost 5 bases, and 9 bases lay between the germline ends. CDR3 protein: CASSLDGGDEQYF. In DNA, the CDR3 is TGCGCCAGCAGCTTGGATGGGGGAGACGAGCAGTACTTC.